This T cell receptor beta chain is drawn from a study of lymphopenia after photon versus proton radiotherapy. Study-level findings and limits: Photon-treated patients lost naive T cells and TCR diversity; proton-treated stayed stable. Only patients who died were analyzed for survival; proton advantage is unproven. Post-nadir diversity loss with photons came from oligoclonal expansion, particularly CD8+ Temra cells.

About this clone: What it binds is not known.

TCRdb keeps only in-frame clones here, not all; method: immunoSEQ multiplex PCR. The sample consists of about 83,000 clones, about 83% of them appearing once. The TCR was taken from a man aged 60 to 75 with pancreatic cancer. The sample was peripheral blood, taken from a patient treated with proton-based radiotherapy.

The CDR3: CASSLGHLVAKNIQYF. The CDR3 DNA is TGTGCCAGCAGCTTGGGACACCTAGTAGCCAAAAACATTCAGTACTTC. This rearrangement joins TRBV5-6 to TRBJ2-4; D uncertain. Trimming stripped 0 bases from V and 0 bases from J, with 10 bases between. The CDR3 runs to 16 residues. Germline CDR1 and CDR2: SGHDT and YYEEEE.